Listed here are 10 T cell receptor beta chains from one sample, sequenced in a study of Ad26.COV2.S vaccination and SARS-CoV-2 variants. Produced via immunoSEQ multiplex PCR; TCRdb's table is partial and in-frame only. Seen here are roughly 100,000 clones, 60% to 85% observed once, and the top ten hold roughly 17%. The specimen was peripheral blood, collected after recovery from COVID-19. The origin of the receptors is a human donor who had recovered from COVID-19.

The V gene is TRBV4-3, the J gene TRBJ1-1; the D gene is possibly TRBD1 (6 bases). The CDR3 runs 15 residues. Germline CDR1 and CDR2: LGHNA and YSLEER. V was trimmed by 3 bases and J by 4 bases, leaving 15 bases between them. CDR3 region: CASSQPLGGGTEAFF. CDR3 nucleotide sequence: TGCGCCAGCAGCCAGCCGTTGGGAGGGGGCACTGAAGCTTTCTTT.

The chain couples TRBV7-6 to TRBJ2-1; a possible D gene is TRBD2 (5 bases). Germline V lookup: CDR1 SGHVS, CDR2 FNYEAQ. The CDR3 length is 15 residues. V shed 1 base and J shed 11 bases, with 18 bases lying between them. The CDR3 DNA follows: TGTGCCAGCAGCTTAGGGACTTCAGAGGCCGAGAAGCAGTTCTTC. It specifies CASSLGTSEAEKQFF.

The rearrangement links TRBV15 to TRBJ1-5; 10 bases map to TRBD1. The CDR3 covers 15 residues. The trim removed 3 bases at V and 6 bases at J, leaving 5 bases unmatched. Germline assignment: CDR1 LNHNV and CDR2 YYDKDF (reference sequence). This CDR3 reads CATSRTGGGGQPQHF. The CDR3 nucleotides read TGTGCCACCAGCAGGACAGGGGGCGGGGGTCAGCCCCAGCATTTT. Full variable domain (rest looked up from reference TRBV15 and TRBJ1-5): DAMVIQNPRYQVTQFGKPVTLSCSQTLNHNVMYWYQQKSSQAPKLLFHYYDKDFNNEADTPDNFQSRRPNTSFCFLDIRSPGLGDTAMYLCATSRTGGGGQPQHFGDGTRLSIL.

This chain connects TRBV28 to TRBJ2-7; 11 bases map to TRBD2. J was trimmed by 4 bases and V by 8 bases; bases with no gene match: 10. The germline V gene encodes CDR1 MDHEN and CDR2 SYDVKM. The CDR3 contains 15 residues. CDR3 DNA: TGTGCCAGCCTCTCCCTAGCGGGGGGTTTATACGAGCAGTACTTC. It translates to CASLSLAGGLYEQYF.

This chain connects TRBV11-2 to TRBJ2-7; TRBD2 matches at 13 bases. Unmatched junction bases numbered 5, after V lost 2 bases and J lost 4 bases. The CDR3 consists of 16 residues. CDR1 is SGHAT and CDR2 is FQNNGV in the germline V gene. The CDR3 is CASSLWGTSGVYEQYF. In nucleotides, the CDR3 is TGTGCCAGCAGCTTATGGGGGACTAGCGGGGTTTACGAGCAGTACTTC.

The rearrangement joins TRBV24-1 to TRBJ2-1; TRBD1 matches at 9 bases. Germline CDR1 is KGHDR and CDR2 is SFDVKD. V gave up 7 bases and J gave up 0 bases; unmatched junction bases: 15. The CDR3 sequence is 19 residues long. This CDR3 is CATSTPGTGSIGSYNEQFF. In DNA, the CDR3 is TGTGCCACCAGCACACCGGGGACAGGGTCGATTGGCTCCTACAATGAGCAGTTCTTC.

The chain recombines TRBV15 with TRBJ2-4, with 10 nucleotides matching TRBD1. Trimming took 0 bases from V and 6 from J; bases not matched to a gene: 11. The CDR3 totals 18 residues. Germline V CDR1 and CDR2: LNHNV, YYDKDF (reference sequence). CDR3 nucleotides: TGTGCCACCAGCAGAGACGCAAATACCGGGACAGGGGTAAACATTCAGTACTTC. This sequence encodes CATSRDANTGTGVNIQYF.

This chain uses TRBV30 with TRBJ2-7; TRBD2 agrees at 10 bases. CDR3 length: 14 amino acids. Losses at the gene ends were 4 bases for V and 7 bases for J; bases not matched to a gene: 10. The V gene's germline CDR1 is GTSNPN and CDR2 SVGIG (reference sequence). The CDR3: CAWTMIAGGREQYF. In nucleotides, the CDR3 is TGTGCCTGGACAATGATAGCGGGGGGCCGGGAGCAGTACTTC.

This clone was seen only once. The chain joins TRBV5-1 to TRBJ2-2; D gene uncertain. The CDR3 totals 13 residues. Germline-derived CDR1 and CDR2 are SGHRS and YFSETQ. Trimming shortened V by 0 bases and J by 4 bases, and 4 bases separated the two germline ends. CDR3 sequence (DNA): TGCGCCAGCAGCTTGGAGAGCACCGGGGAGCTGTTTTTT. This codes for CASSLESTGELFF.

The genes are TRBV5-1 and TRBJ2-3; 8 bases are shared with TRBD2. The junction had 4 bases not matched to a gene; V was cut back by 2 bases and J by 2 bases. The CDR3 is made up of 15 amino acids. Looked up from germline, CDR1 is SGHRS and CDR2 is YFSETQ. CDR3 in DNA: TGCGCCAGCAGCTTTTACGGGGGGGCCACAGATACGCAGTATTTT. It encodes CASSFYGGATDTQYF.